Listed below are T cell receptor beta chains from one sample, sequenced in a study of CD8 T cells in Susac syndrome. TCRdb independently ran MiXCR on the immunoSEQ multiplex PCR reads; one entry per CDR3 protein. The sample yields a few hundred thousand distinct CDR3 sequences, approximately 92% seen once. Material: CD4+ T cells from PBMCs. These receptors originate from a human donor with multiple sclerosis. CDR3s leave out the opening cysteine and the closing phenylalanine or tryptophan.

CDR3: ASSFLGRQETQY
length: 12
V: TRBV5-6
J: TRBJ2-5

CDR3: ASSEGAGAYEQY
length: 12
V: TRBV9
J: TRBJ2-7

CDR3: ASSPFGRGDTQY
length: 12
V: TRBV11-2
J: TRBJ2-3

CDR3: ASSRPTQTGELF
length: 12
V: TRBV4-2
J: TRBJ2-2

CDR3: SARSHPVVVNNEQF
length: 14
V: TRBV20-1
J: TRBJ2-1

CDR3: SARRWGEGEKLF
length: 12
V: TRBV20-1
J: TRBJ1-4

CDR3: ASSLTGTGIQPQH
length: 13
V: TRBV7-8
J: TRBJ1-5

CDR3: SARGLAGGPRTDTQY
length: 15
V: TRBV20-1
J: TRBJ2-3

CDR3: ASSNGQASGYT
length: 11
V: TRBV6-5
J: TRBJ1-2

CDR3: ATSIRLAGVETQY
length: 13
V: TRBV15
J: TRBJ2-5